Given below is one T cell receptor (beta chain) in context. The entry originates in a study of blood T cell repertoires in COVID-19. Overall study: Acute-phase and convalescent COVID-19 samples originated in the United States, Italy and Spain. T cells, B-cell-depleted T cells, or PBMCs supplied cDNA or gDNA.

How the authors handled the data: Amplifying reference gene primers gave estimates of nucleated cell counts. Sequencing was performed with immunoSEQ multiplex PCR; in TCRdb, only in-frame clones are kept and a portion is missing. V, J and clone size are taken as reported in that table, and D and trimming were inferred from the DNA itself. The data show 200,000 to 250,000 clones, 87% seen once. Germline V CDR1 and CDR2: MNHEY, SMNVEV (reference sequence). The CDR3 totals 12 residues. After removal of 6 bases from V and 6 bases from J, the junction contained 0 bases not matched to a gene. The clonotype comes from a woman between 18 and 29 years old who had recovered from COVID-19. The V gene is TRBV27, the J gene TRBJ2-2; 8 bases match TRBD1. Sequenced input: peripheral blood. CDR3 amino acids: CASRQGAGELFF. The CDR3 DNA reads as TGTGCCAGCAGACAGGGGGCCGGGGAGCTGTTTTTT.